The 27 T cell receptor beta chains listed next were all sequenced from one sample in a study of T cell responses to AZD1222 COVID-19 vaccine. TCRdb's table, derived via immunoSEQ multiplex PCR, lists solely in-frame clones and lacks some. The profile covers 120,000 to 150,000 clones, with around 88% appearing a single time and roughly 16% taken by the ten largest. Sequenced material: peripheral blood, taken on day 0 of AZD1222 vaccination. Source of these receptors: an adult in good health.

The rearrangement links TRBV7-8 to TRBJ1-4; 7 nucleotides match TRBD1. Germline loops: CDR1 SGHVS, CDR2 FQNEAQ. V shed 5 bases and J 4 bases; nucleotides not matched to a gene: 1. This CDR3 has 13 residues. CDR3 coding DNA: TGTGCCAGCAGCAGGGACAGTAATGAAAAACTGTTTTTT. Amino acid sequence: CASSRDSNEKLFF.

The sample holds a few counts of this clone. V is TRBV20-1 and J is TRBJ1-1; D is uncertain. The CDR3 loop spans 12 amino acids. Germline CDR1 and CDR2: DFQATT and SNEGSKA (reference sequence). Trimming removed 3 bases from V and 4 bases from J, with 9 bases in between. Written as DNA, the CDR3 is TGCAGTGCTAGTCCGCACGGCACTGAAGCTTTCTTT. Translating gives CSASPHGTEAFF.

The chain recombines TRBV27 with TRBJ1-6; 8 nucleotides align to TRBD1. The germline V gene encodes CDR1 MNHEY and CDR2 SMNVEV (reference sequence). V lost 4 bases to trimming and J lost 10 bases; unmatched junction nucleotides: 3. The CDR3 is made up of 13 amino acids. The CDR3 bases are TGTGCCAGCAGTTCACAGGGGGTATCACCCCTCCACTTT. It codes for CASSSQGVSPLHF.

J is TRBJ1-2 and V is TRBV5-4; TRBD1 agrees at 8 bases. V was clipped by 4 bases and J by 4 bases; unmatched bases: 6. The germline gives CDR1 SGHNT, CDR2 YYREEE (reference sequence). This CDR3 has 14 amino acids. CDR3 loop: CASSGTGTGYGYTF. In DNA form, the CDR3 reads TGTGCCAGCAGCGGAACCGGGACAGGCTATGGCTACACCTTC.

The rearrangement uses TRBV4-2 and TRBJ1-1; D is perhaps TRBD1 (6 bases). CDR3 length: 15 amino acids. Trimming took off 2 bases at V and 1 base at J, with 11 bases between the two ends. Germline-derived CDR1 and CDR2 are LGHNA and YNFKEQ. Here the CDR3 DNA reads TGTGCCAGCAGCCAAAAAGGGGGGGGGAACACTGAAGCTTTCTTT. This encodes CASSQKGGGNTEAFF.

J is TRBJ1-1 and V is TRBV10-2, with D unresolved. This CDR3 is 15 amino acids long. Per germline, CDR1 WSHSY and CDR2 SAAADI. The V and J ends lost 3 bases and 0 bases respectively, with 11 bases between them. The CDR3 here is CASSDPGFMNTEAFF. The CDR3 coding sequence is TGCGCCAGCAGTGACCCGGGGTTCATGAACACTGAAGCTTTCTTT.

The gene calls are TRBV5-1 and TRBJ2-7; D is ambiguous. Germline V gene sequence: CDR1 SGHRS, CDR2 YFSETQ. The CDR3 has 14 residues. V was clipped by 0 bases and J by 2 bases, with 9 bases between them. The DNA for the CDR3 is TGCGCCAGCAGCTTGGACCTGCCTACCTACGAGCAGTACTTC. It specifies CASSLDLPTYEQYF. The full variable domain, rest sourced from reference TRBV5-1 and TRBJ2-7, is KAGVTQTPRYLIKTRGQQVTLSCSPISGHRSVSWYQQTPGQGLQFLFEYFSETQRNKGNFPGRFSGRQFSNSRSEMNVSTLELGDSALYLCASSLDLPTYEQYFGPGTRLTVT.

V and J are TRBV7-9 and TRBJ1-1; D may be TRBD1 (5 bases). Germline values: CDR1 SEHNR, CDR2 FQNEAQ (reference sequence). Trimming cost V 5 bases and J 5 bases, with 12 bases left between them. The CDR3 is 13 residues long. The CDR3 coding sequence is TGTGCCAGCAGCCTTACAGGTAAAACTGAAGCTTTCTTT. Translated, it gives CASSLTGKTEAFF.

The rearrangement uses TRBV6-4 and TRBJ2-1, with D perhaps TRBD2 (6 bases). The germline V gene has CDR1 MRHNA and CDR2 SNTAGT. The V end was cut by 6 bases, the J end by 3 bases, with 18 bases between. The CDR3 length is 16 residues. CDR3 nucleotides: TGTGCCAGCAGCCGGGACTCGAGTGGATTCTACAATGAGCAGTTCTTC. It is translated as CASSRDSSGFYNEQFF.

This chain connects TRBV29-1 to TRBJ2-5; D ambiguous. The CDR3 runs to 14 residues. From germline, CDR1 is SQVTM and CDR2 ANQGSEA. Trimming removed 6 bases from V and 2 bases from J, with 16 bases in between. CDR3 coding DNA: TGCAGCGTCCCTACGGTGGGCAGGCAAGAGACCCAGTACTTC. This encodes CSVPTVGRQETQYF. The full variable domain, completed using reference TRBV29-1 and TRBJ2-5, is SAVISQKPSRDICQRGTSLTIQCQVDSQVTMMFWYRQQPGQSLTLIATANQGSEATYESGFVIDKFPISRPNLTFSTLTVSNMSPEDSSIYLCSVPTVGRQETQYFGPGTRLLVL.

The genes are TRBV7-9 and TRBJ1-5; tentatively, D is TRBD1 (6 bases). The V end lost 5 bases, the J end lost 3 bases, and 17 bases lay between the germline ends. The CDR3 loop spans 16 amino acids. Per the germline V gene, CDR1 is SEHNR and CDR2 is FQNEAQ (reference sequence). The CDR3 spells CASSPPGHRNNQPQHF. The CDR3 region has the DNA TGTGCCAGCAGCCCGCCGGGACACAGAAACAATCAGCCCCAGCATTTT.

The chain joins TRBV11-1 to TRBJ1-1; the match to TRBD1 covers 7 bases. Trimming cost V 5 bases and J 3 bases; bases outside gene matches: 3. Germline-derived CDR1 and CDR2 are SGHAT and FQDESV (reference sequence). The CDR3 runs 13 residues. As DNA, the CDR3 is TGTGCCAGCAGCCTTACAGGGGACACTGAAGCTTTCTTT. Encoded protein: CASSLTGDTEAFF.

The rearrangement uses TRBV19 and TRBJ1-1, with D maybe TRBD1 (6 bases). Deletions cut 6 bases from V and 5 bases from J, with 16 bases between. Germline assignment: CDR1 LNHDA and CDR2 SQIVND (reference sequence). This CDR3 has 14 residues. This chain's CDR3 is CASSSTGRMTEAFF. CDR3 coding DNA: TGTGCCAGTAGCTCTACAGGGAGGATGACTGAAGCTTTCTTT. The entire variable domain, with the rest obtained from reference TRBV19 and TRBJ1-1, is as follows: DGGITQSPKYLFRKEGQNVTLSCEQNLNHDAMYWYRQDPGQGLRLIYYSQIVNDFQKGDIAEGYSVSREKKESFPLTVTSAQKNPTAFYLCASSSTGRMTEAFFGQGTRLTVV.

The V gene is TRBV7-3, the J gene TRBJ1-6; D might be TRBD1 (5 bases). Germline-derived CDR1 and CDR2 are SGHTA and FQGTGA. The CDR3 is 15 amino acids. V dropped 2 bases and J dropped 9 bases, with 14 bases sitting between them. This chain's CDR3 is CASSLAGLTGSPLHF. The CDR3 DNA is TGTGCCAGCAGCTTAGCAGGGCTAACGGGTTCACCCCTCCACTTT.

This clone was recorded only once. The rearrangement joins TRBV30 to TRBJ1-1; 8 positions match TRBD1. The CDR3 is 12 residues long. Germline CDR1 is GTSNPN and CDR2 is SVGIG (reference sequence). J gave up 9 bases and V 7 bases, and 10 bases lay outside the gene matches. The CDR3 nucleotides read TGTGCCTCCGCCGCAGGACAGGGAAAAGCTTTCTTT. Translation: CASAAGQGKAFF.

This chain uses TRBV29-1 with TRBJ1-1; D might be TRBD1 (5 bases). This CDR3 contains 11 residues. CDR1 is SQVTM and CDR2 is ANQGSEA in the germline V gene. Trimming pared 7 bases from V and 6 bases from J, leaving 12 bases between. CDR3 sequence (DNA): TGCAGCGGCCGCAGGGAGGCTGAAGCTTTCTTT. This encodes CSGRREAEAFF.

The rearrangement links TRBV2 to TRBJ2-2, with TRBD2 identical over 13 bases. Unmatched junction bases numbered 8, after V lost 6 bases and J lost 4 bases. CDR1 is SNHLY, CDR2 FYNNEI, per germline. This CDR3 has 17 amino acids. The CDR3 nucleotides are TGTGCCAGCAGAAGGACTAGCGGGGGACCCTCCACCGGGGAGCTGTTTTTT. It encodes CASRRTSGGPSTGELFF.

The chain is built from TRBV7-9 and TRBJ1-1; D unresolved. The V end was cut by 2 bases, the J end by 1 base, with 11 bases between. Germline assignment: CDR1 SEHNR and CDR2 FQNEAQ (reference sequence). The CDR3 runs 15 residues. The CDR3 nucleotides read TGTGCCAGCAGCTTAAGGCCCCCAGAGAACACTGAAGCTTTCTTT. Translating it yields CASSLRPPENTEAFF.

The chain's CDR3 is CASSDRILVNGYTF. CDR3 in DNA: TGTGCCAGCAGTGACAGGATCCTAGTCAATGGCTACACCTTC. This chain joins TRBV28 and TRBJ1-2; tentative D call: TRBD1 (6 bases). The CDR3 contains 14 residues. Germline V gene data show CDR1 as MDHEN and CDR2 as SYDVKM. The ends were cut back, 5 bases at V and 6 bases at J, with 16 bases in the middle.

The chain has TRBV7-8 and TRBJ1-1, with no clear D. Germline V lookup: CDR1 SGHVS, CDR2 FQNEAQ. Trimming pared 1 base from V and 1 base from J, leaving 7 bases between. The CDR3 sequence is 14 residues long. Here the CDR3 DNA reads TGTGCCAGCAGCTTAGAACTGTCGAACACTGAAGCTTTCTTT. Its protein is CASSLELSNTEAFF.

This chain joins TRBV6-5 and TRBJ2-2, with a possible D match to TRBD1 (6 bases). The V end was cut by 4 bases, the J end by 1 base, with 10 bases between. The CDR3 spans 15 residues. Germline V gives CDR1 MNHEY, CDR2 SVGAGI. CDR3 sequence: CASSSGDRNTGELFF. CDR3 nucleotide sequence: TGTGCCAGCAGTTCAGGGGATCGGAACACCGGGGAGCTGTTTTTT.

A few counts support this clone. The chain is built from TRBV28 and TRBJ1-5; 7 nucleotides match TRBD1. The CDR3 is 15 amino acids. The V and J ends lost 1 base and 2 bases, in that order; junction bases with no gene match: 2. Germline V CDR1 and CDR2: MDHEN, SYDVKM. This CDR3 reads CASSLSGQGNQPQHF. The CDR3 region has the DNA TGTGCCAGCAGTTTATCCGGACAGGGCAATCAGCCCCAGCATTTT.

V is TRBV15 and J is TRBJ1-3; TRBD1 might be the D (5 bases). Germline V lookup: CDR1 LNHNV, CDR2 YYDKDF (reference sequence). The CDR3 is made up of 17 amino acids. Trimming stripped 0 bases from V and 2 bases from J, with 14 bases between. DNA of the CDR3: TGTGCCACCAGCAGAGAATGGGGACCCAGAGCTGGAAACACCATATATTTT. This codes for CATSREWGPRAGNTIYF.

V usage is TRBV25-1 and J usage is TRBJ1-6; no reliable D call. Germline values: CDR1 MGHDK, CDR2 SYGVNS. V dropped 2 bases and J dropped 7 bases, with 9 bases sitting between them. This CDR3 is built from 14 residues. The CDR3 loop is CASSEGKYNSPLHF. In DNA form, the CDR3 reads TGTGCCAGCAGTGAAGGGAAATACAATTCACCCCTCCACTTT.

V usage is TRBV5-1 and J usage is TRBJ2-2; 10 bases agree with TRBD1. Germline loops: CDR1 SGHRS, CDR2 YFSETQ. J gave up 8 bases and V 3 bases, and 7 bases lay outside the gene matches. The CDR3 has 15 amino acids. The CDR3: CASSSPGQGTGELFF. CDR3 in DNA: TGCGCCAGCAGCTCACCGGGACAGGGGACTGGGGAGCTGTTTTTT.

This clone was observed once. The chain carries TRBV15 and TRBJ1-4; 9 nucleotides match TRBD1. This CDR3 comprises 14 residues. Germline V gene lookup returns CDR1 LNHNV and CDR2 YYDKDF (reference sequence). The junction had 6 bases not matched to a gene; V was cut back by 5 bases and J by 8 bases. The CDR3 region has the DNA TGTGCCACCAGCGGCAACGGACAGGGGGAAAAACTGTTTTTT. Translation gives CATSGNGQGEKLFF.

About this clone: Other DNA sequences from this sample encode an identical CDR3 as well. The gene calls are TRBV12-3 or TRBV12-4 and TRBJ1-1, with D unclear. This CDR3 is 11 amino acids long. V lost 1 base, J lost 8 bases, and 5 bases lay in between. CDR3 DNA: TGTGCCAGCAGTTTAGGCCCAGAAGCTTTCTTT. Amino acids: CASSLGPEAFF.